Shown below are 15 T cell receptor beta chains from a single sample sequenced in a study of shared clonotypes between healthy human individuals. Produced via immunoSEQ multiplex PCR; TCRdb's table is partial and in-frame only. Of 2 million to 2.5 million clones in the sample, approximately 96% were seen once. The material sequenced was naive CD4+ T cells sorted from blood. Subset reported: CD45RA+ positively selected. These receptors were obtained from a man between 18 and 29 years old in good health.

The CDR3: CASSRTGVYGYTF. CDR3 nucleotide sequence: TGCGCCAGCAGCCGGACAGGAGTATATGGCTACACCTTC. The rearrangement joins TRBV4-3 to TRBJ1-2; 7 bases agree with TRBD1. V shed 4 bases, J shed 5 bases, and the junction held 4 bases outside the gene matches. The germline CDR1 and CDR2 sequences are LGHNA and YSLEER. The CDR3 is made up of 13 amino acids.

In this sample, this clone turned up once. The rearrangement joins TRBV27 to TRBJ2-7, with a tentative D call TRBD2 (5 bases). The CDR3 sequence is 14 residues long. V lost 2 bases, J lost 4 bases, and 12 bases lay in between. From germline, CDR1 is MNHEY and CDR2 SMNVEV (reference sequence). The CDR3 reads CASSLKASGYEQYF. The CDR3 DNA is TGTGCCAGCAGTTTAAAGGCTTCGGGGTACGAGCAGTACTTC.

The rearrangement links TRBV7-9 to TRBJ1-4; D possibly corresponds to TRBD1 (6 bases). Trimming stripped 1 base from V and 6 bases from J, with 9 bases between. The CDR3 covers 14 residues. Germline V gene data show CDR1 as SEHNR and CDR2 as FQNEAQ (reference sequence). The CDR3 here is CASSLGQGYEKLFF. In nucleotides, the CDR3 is TGTGCCAGCAGCTTAGGGCAGGGGTATGAAAAACTGTTTTTT.

For the CDR3, the DNA is TGTGCCAGCAGGGTCGACTTGATAGCCCACAATGAGCAGTTCTTC. This encodes CASRVDLIAHNEQFF. The rearrangement links TRBV6-1 to TRBJ2-1; no reliable D call. Germline V CDR1 and CDR2: MNHNS, SASEGT. Trimming removed 6 bases at V and 5 bases at J, with 17 bases between. The CDR3 extends over 15 amino acids.

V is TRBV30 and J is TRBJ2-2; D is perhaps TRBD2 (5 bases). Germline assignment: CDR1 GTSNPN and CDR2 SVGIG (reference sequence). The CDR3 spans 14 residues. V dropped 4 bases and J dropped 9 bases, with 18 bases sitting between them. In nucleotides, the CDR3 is TGTGCCTGGAAATGGTCTAGCTCCTACCGGGAGCTGTTTTTT. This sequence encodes CAWKWSSSYRELFF.

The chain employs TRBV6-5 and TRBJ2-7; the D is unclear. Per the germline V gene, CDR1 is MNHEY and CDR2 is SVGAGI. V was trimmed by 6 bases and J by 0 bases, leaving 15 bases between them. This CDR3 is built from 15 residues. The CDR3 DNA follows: TGTGCCAGCAGGAGAGGAAGAGGAAGCTCCTACGAGCAGTACTTC. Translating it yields CASRRGRGSSYEQYF.

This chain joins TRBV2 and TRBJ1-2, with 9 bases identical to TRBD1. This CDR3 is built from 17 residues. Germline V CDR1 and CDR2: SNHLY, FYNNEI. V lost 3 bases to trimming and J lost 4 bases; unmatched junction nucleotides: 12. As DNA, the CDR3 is TGTGCCAGCAGTGACGGGGGAGGACAGGGGCCTGTCTATGGCTACACCTTC. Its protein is CASSDGGGQGPVYGYTF.

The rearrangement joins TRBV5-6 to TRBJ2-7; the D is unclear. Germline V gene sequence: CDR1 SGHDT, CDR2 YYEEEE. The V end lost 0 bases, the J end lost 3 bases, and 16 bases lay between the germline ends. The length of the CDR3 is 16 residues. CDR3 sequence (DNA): TGTGCCAGCAGCTTGGGTCGCCAGCTGACGGGCTACGAGCAGTACTTC. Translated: CASSLGRQLTGYEQYF.

The chain's CDR3 is CASSKDGYSGNTIYF. In DNA form, the CDR3 reads TGTGCCAGCAGCAAGGACGGGTACTCTGGAAACACCATATATTTT. The rearrangement links TRBV7-9 to TRBJ1-3; D gene unclear. This CDR3 comprises 15 residues. Looked up from germline, CDR1 is SEHNR and CDR2 is FQNEAQ (reference sequence). The V end lost 5 bases, the J end lost 0 bases, and 11 bases lay between the germline ends.

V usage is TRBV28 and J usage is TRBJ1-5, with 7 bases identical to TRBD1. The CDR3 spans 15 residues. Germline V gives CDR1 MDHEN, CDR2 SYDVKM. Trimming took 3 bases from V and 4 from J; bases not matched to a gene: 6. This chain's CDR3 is CASSLNRGQNQPQHF. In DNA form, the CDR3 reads TGTGCCAGCAGTTTGAACAGGGGCCAAAATCAGCCCCAGCATTTT.

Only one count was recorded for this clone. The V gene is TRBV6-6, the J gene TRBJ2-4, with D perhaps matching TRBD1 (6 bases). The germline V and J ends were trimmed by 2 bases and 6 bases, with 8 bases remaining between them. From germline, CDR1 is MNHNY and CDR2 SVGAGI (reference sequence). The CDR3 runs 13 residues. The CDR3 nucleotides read TGTGCCAGCAGTTACGGGGGCGGAAACATTCAGTACTTC. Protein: CASSYGGGNIQYF.

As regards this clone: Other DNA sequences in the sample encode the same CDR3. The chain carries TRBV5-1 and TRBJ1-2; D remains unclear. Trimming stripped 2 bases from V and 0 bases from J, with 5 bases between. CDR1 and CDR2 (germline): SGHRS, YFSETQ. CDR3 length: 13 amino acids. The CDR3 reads CASSLTANYGYTF. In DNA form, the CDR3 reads TGCGCCAGCAGCTTAACAGCTAACTATGGCTACACCTTC.

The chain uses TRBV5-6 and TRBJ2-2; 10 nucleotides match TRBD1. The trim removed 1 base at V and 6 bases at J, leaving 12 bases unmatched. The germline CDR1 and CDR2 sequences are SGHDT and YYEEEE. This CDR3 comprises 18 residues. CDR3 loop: CASSLKGQGLKRAGELFF. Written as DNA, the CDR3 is TGTGCCAGCAGCTTGAAGGGACAGGGGTTAAAGAGGGCCGGGGAGCTGTTTTTT.

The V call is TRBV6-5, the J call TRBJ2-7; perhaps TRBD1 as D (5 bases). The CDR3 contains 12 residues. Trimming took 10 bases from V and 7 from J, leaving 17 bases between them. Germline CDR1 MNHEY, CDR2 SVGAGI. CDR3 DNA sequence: TGTGCCACCTCTTTCAGGGTTGGTGAGCAGTACTTC. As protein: CATSFRVGEQYF.

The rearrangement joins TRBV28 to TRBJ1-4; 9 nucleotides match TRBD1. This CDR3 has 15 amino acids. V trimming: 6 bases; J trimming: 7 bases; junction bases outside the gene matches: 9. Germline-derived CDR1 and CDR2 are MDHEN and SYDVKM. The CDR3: CASSLVDRGGEKLFF. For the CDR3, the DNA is TGTGCCAGCAGCCTAGTGGACAGGGGCGGTGAAAAACTGTTTTTT.